This is a list of T cell receptor beta chains from one sample in a study of blood T cell repertoires in COVID-19. Measured with immunoSEQ multiplex PCR; TCRdb has only the in-frame clones, and not every one. The sample holds approximately 290,000 clones; about 93% are singletons and the top ten take more than 0.95%. Specimen: PBMCs or T cells enriched from blood (not recorded which). Every receptor here comes from a young woman who had recovered from COVID-19. Both conserved end residues are part of each CDR3.

V,CDR3
TRBV27,CASSLVHRSNTEAFF
TRBV7-9,CASSFSGTSGNNEQFF
TRBV7-9,CASSLEAGFAGELFF
TRBV6-2/TRBV6-3,CASSLPAYRTNTGELFF
TRBV29-1,CSVEARDFSSYNEQFF
TRBV10-3,CAISEPRGEDNEQFF
TRBV5-8,CASSNRQVNGYTF
TRBV18,CASSPGRGSNQPQHF
TRBV4-3,CASSQDERASEETQYF
TRBV10-3,CAITVAGNTGELFF
TRBV28,CASSPRSEQYF
TRBV5-1,CASSLDGTSTDTQYF
TRBV27,CASSLLGLAGATEMDTQYF
TRBV7-2,CASSLADGSPLLAGAYEQYF
TRBV10-3,CAIGGGGYGYTF
TRBV7-8,CASSSGQNNEQFF
TRBV19,CASSILGLGNTIYF
TRBV20-1,CSASLAGGIRETQYF
TRBV18,CASSPPRRRDRGSDSNQPQHF
TRBV6-2/TRBV6-3,CASSYFGDRYEQYF
TRBV7-6,CASSLIAGGPADTQYF
TRBV19,CASSPLRDRGHEQYF
TRBV29-1,CSVDDRGDGYTF
TRBV11-3,CASSSGLADYNEQFF
TRBV13,CASSEMGQGGDGYTF
TRBV5-4,CASSLSGGFYEQYF
TRBV2,CASSPGTGFGGYTF
TRBV7-2,CASSLAAGRGPNAEAFF
TRBV14,CASSLWGGRNNEQFF
TRBV6-2/TRBV6-3,CASSAGQGSHEQYF
TRBV3-1/TRBV3-2,CASSHGLEGYTF